These T cell receptor beta chains were read from a single sample in a study of T cell responses to AZD1222 COVID-19 vaccine. Using immunoSEQ multiplex PCR, the repertoire was profiled, and TCRdb retains in-frame clones only, with some absent. The sample has about 170,000 clones; less than 95% are singletons. Sequenced here: peripheral blood, sampled on day 0 of AZD1222 vaccination. The receptors derive from an adult in good health. The CDR3 runs from the conserved cysteine through the conserved F or W. The order of the fields is V gene, clone size, J gene, D gene, CDR3 DNA, CDR3 protein. A D gene is named only where the DNA matches it firmly. Not all rows give a size; the values are once, few, many and, for expanded clones, a class.

TRBV5-6	-	TRBJ1-1	-	TGTGCCAGCAGCGTAAGGGTATTTGGGACTGAAGCTTTCTTT	CASSVRVFGTEAFF
TRBV19	-	TRBJ1-5	-	TGTGCCAGTAGTATAGGATCAGGTGCCAATCAGCCCCAGCATTTT	CASSIGSGANQPQHF
TRBV9	-	TRBJ1-3	TRBD1	TGTGCCAGCAGCACACGGACAGGGGGCGTCTCTGGAAACACCATATATTTT	CASSTRTGGVSGNTIYF
TRBV6-5	-	TRBJ1-4	TRBD1	TGTGCCACGAATAAAGGGACAGGGGATGAAAAACTGTTTTTT	CATNKGTGDEKLFF
TRBV6-2/TRBV6-3	once	TRBJ2-7	TRBD1	TGTGCCAGCAGCTTTTACTACCAGGGGGCGCAGGACGAGCAGTACTTC	CASSFYYQGAQDEQYF
TRBV5-1	once	TRBJ1-3	-	TGCGCCAGCAGCTCCGGGGGGGGGATCTCTGGAAACACCATATATTTT	CASSSGGGISGNTIYF
TRBV27	-	TRBJ1-2	TRBD1	TGTGCCAGCAGTCAGACAGGGGTTCACTATGGCTACACCTTC	CASSQTGVHYGYTF
TRBV7-2	once	TRBJ1-2	TRBD1	TGTGCCAGCAGCTTCGAGGGGGCGGGTGGCTACACCTTC	CASSFEGAGGYTF
TRBV6-2/TRBV6-3	-	TRBJ1-2	-	TGTGCCAGCAGTTACCCGGACAGTCCTATTGGCTACACCTTC	CASSYPDSPIGYTF
TRBV7-9	-	TRBJ1-2	-	TGTGCCAGCAGCTCGCGTCAGGCAGGGGTTAACTATGGCTACACCTTC	CASSSRQAGVNYGYTF
TRBV9	few	TRBJ2-1	-	TGTGCCAGCAGCGTAGCTACGTTGGGTCGGAATGAGCAGTTCTTC	CASSVATLGRNEQFF
TRBV5-6	-	TRBJ2-7	-	TGTGCCAGCAGGCCCGGACTTTCTCAGGGAGTCTACGAGCAGTACTTC	CASRPGLSQGVYEQYF
TRBV6-2/TRBV6-3	-	TRBJ2-5	TRBD2	TGTGCCAGCAGCCCTGGGACTAGCGGGGGGTTCCAAGAGACCCAGTACTTC	CASSPGTSGGFQETQYF
TRBV19	-	TRBJ1-1	-	TGTGCCAGTAGTATAGATCTGGGGAACACTGAAGCTTTCTTT	CASSIDLGNTEAFF
TRBV24-1	-	TRBJ2-3	TRBD2	TGTGCCACCAGTGTCGGGACCGGGACTAGCGGCACAGATACGCAGTATTTT	CATSVGTGTSGTDTQYF
TRBV7-2	-	TRBJ1-6	-	TGTGCCAGCAGCCCCCAGGGGAATTCACCCCTCCACTTT	CASSPQGNSPLHF
TRBV6-2/TRBV6-3	-	TRBJ2-7	TRBD2	TGTGCCAGCAGTTATCCAGGACTAGGAGCCTACGAGCAGTACTTC	CASSYPGLGAYEQYF
TRBV5-1	-	TRBJ2-3	-	TGCGCCAGCAGCTTGGACGGAAGCACAGATACGCAGTATTTT	CASSLDGSTDTQYF
TRBV25-1	-	TRBJ2-7	-	TGTGCCGCATCGGGGGGCCGCGAGCAGTACTTC	CAASGGREQYF
TRBV6-2/TRBV6-3	-	TRBJ2-7	TRBD1	TGTGCCAGCAGTTACGACAGGGATGGGTACGAGCAGTACTTC	CASSYDRDGYEQYF
TRBV5-4	-	TRBJ1-4	TRBD1	TGTGCCAGCAGCTTCGGGACAGGGGGCGGAGAAGAAAAACTGTTTTTT	CASSFGTGGGEEKLFF
TRBV5-1	-	TRBJ2-3	-	TGCGCCAGCAGCTTGGTGTCAGATACGCAGTATTTT	CASSLVSDTQYF
TRBV6-5	-	TRBJ1-1	TRBD1	TGTGCCAGCAGCAGTAACAGGGGGATTAGGACTGAAGCTTTCTTT	CASSSNRGIRTEAFF
TRBV19	-	TRBJ1-5	-	TGTGCCAGTAGTCCCGGGACGGTGGGTTTAGTGGCCCAGCATTTT	CASSPGTVGLVAQHF
TRBV7-3	-	TRBJ2-2	-	TGTGCCAGCAGCCCACGCGGAAAGGGGAGAAACACCGGGGAGCTGTTTTTT	CASSPRGKGRNTGELFF
TRBV7-3	-	TRBJ2-2	-	TGTGCCAGCAGCTTAATTCCTGCAGGAGGGACCGGGGAGCTGTTTTTT	CASSLIPAGGTGELFF
TRBV19	-	TRBJ2-5	-	TGTGCCAGTAGTCTGCCAGGGCGAGAGACCCAGTACTTC	CASSLPGRETQYF
TRBV3-1/TRBV3-2	-	TRBJ1-1	-	TGTGCCAGCAGCCAGAGACAGGCCGCGGGCACTGAAGCTTTCTTT	CASSQRQAAGTEAFF
TRBV20-1	-	TRBJ2-7	-	TGCAGTGCTAGGGGGGGATACGAGCAGTACTTC	CSARGGYEQYF
TRBV2	-	TRBJ1-2	TRBD1	TGTGCCAGCAGTGTTCGACAGGGGGCAGATGGCTACACCTTC	CASSVRQGADGYTF
TRBV9	-	TRBJ2-2	TRBD2	TGTGCCAGCAGCGTTAGCGGGGGGGTGAACACCGGGGAGCTGTTTTTT	CASSVSGGVNTGELFF
TRBV5-1	once	TRBJ2-1	TRBD2	TGCGCCAGCAGCTCACCATATCTAGCGGGGGAAATCTACAATGAGCAGTTCTTC	CASSSPYLAGEIYNEQFF
TRBV14	-	TRBJ1-2	TRBD1	TGTGCCAGCAGACCTGGACAGGGCTATTATGGCTACACCTTC	CASRPGQGYYGYTF
TRBV15	few	TRBJ1-2	TRBD1	TGTGCCACCAGCAGAGATCAGGGGGCTAACTATGGCTACACCTTC	CATSRDQGANYGYTF
TRBV2	-	TRBJ2-2	-	TGTGCCAGCAGTGACCACCTAGGTCCCGGGGAGCTGTTTTTT	CASSDHLGPGELFF
TRBV3-1/TRBV3-2	-	TRBJ1-6	-	TGTGCCAGCAGCCAAGGTCCGGGTCCGAATTCACCCCTCCACTTT	CASSQGPGPNSPLHF
TRBV30	-	TRBJ1-2	-	TGTGCCTGGAGTTCGGGGGGAGGCTACACCTTC	CAWSSGGGYTF
TRBV24-1	-	TRBJ2-7	TRBD1	TGTGCCACCAGTGATCCGGGACAGAGCTCCTACGAGCAGTACTTC	CATSDPGQSSYEQYF
TRBV9	-	TRBJ1-1	TRBD1	TGTGCCAGCAGCGTAGGAGCAGGGGGCGTTGAAGCTTTCTTT	CASSVGAGGVEAFF
TRBV7-3	-	TRBJ2-7	TRBD2	TGTGCCAGCAGCTTCCGCGGGGGTCCCAACGAGCAGTACTTC	CASSFRGGPNEQYF
TRBV20-1	-	TRBJ1-2	-	TGCAGTGCTGGCGCGTTGAATGGCTACACCTTC	CSAGALNGYTF
TRBV6-5	-	TRBJ2-1	-	TGTGCCAGCAGTAGTAACGGGGGGCCATACAATGAGCAGTTCTTC	CASSSNGGPYNEQFF
TRBV29-1	-	TRBJ2-1	-	TGCAGCGTTGAAGATCCTAGGGGTCTAAAGACCTACAATGAGCAGTTCTTC	CSVEDPRGLKTYNEQFF
TRBV11-2	-	TRBJ2-1	TRBD2	TGTGCCAGCCGGACTAGCGGGGGGAGTGAGCAGTTCTTC	CASRTSGGSEQFF
TRBV9	once	TRBJ2-3	-	TGTGCCAGCAGCGTACGGAGTGGGTCAGATACGCAGTATTTT	CASSVRSGSDTQYF
TRBV4-2	-	TRBJ1-1	-	TGTGCCAGCAGGAGGGGGGGTACATCCACTGAAGCTTTCTTT	CASRRGGTSTEAFF
TRBV7-8	-	TRBJ1-2	TRBD1	TGTGCCAGCAGCTTGGGAGCAGGGGGGGCTAGGTATGGCTACACCTTC	CASSLGAGGARYGYTF
TRBV5-1	-	TRBJ2-7	-	TGCGCCAGCAGCTTGTCGGGGGGCGCGCAGTACTTC	CASSLSGGAQYF
TRBV9	-	TRBJ1-6	-	TGTGCCAGCAGCCCTCGGGCTGGGACGACCGGTGATTCACCCCTCCACTTT	CASSPRAGTTGDSPLHF
TRBV10-3	-	TRBJ1-1	TRBD1	TGTGCCATCAGTGAGTCGGGGAGACAGGGAAACACTGAAGCTTTCTTT	CAISESGRQGNTEAFF
TRBV7-9	-	TRBJ2-1	-	TGTGCCAGCAGCGGGACAAGAGGTAGCTCCTACAATGAGCAGTTCTTC	CASSGTRGSSYNEQFF
TRBV7-8	-	TRBJ2-2	TRBD1	TGTGCCAGCAGCTCCCCGGGACAGGGAAAGGGGGAGCTGTTTTTT	CASSSPGQGKGELFF
TRBV7-2	-	TRBJ2-1	-	TGTGCCAGCAGCCCACTAGCCTACAATGAGCAGTTCTTC	CASSPLAYNEQFF
TRBV7-9	-	TRBJ1-5	TRBD1	TGTGCCAGCAGCGGTCGACAGGGAGGTGAGCCCCAGCATTTT	CASSGRQGGEPQHF
TRBV6-6	-	TRBJ1-5	TRBD1	TGTGCCAGCAGTCCGGACAGGGCGAGCAATCAGCCCCAGCATTTT	CASSPDRASNQPQHF
TRBV4-1	once	TRBJ1-5	-	TGCGCCAGCAGCCAAGATGGGGGGCAGGGCAATCAGCCCCAGCATTTT	CASSQDGGQGNQPQHF
TRBV5-3	-	TRBJ1-3	-	TGTGCCAGAAGCTACGGGGAGCGGGTTGGAAACACCATATATTTT	CARSYGERVGNTIYF
TRBV12-5	-	TRBJ2-3	TRBD2	TGTGCTAGTGGTTACGAGTCTAGCGGCACTACCACCTTAAGCACAGATACGCAGTATTTT	CASGYESSGTTTLSTDTQYF
TRBV7-2	-	TRBJ2-3	TRBD2	TGTGCCAGCAGCCTGACTAGCCGAAGCACAGATACGCAGTATTTT	CASSLTSRSTDTQYF